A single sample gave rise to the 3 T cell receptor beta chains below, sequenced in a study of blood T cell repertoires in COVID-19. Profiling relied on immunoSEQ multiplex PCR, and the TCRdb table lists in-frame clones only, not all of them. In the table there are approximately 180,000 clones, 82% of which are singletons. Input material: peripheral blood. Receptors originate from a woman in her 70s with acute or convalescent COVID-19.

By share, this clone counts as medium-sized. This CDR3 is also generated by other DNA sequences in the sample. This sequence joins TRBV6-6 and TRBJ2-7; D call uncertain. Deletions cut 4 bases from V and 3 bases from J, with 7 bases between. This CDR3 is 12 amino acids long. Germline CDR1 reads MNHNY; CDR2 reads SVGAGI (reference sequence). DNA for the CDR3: TGTGCCAGCAGTTCCCGAGTCTACGAGCAGTACTTC. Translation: CASSSRVYEQYF.

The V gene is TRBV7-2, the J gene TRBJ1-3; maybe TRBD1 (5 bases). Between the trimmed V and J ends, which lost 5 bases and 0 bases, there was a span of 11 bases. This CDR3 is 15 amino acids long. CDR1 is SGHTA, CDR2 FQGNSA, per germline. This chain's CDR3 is CASSPDRYSGNTIYF. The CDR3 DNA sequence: TGTGCCAGCAGCCCAGACAGATACTCTGGAAACACCATATATTTT.

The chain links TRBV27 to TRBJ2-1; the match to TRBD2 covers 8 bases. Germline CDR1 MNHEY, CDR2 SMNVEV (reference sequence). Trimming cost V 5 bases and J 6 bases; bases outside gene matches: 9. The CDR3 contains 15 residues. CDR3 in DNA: TGTGCCAGCAGTCTAGCCTACGGGAGGGCCAATGAGCAGTTCTTC. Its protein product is CASSLAYGRANEQFF.